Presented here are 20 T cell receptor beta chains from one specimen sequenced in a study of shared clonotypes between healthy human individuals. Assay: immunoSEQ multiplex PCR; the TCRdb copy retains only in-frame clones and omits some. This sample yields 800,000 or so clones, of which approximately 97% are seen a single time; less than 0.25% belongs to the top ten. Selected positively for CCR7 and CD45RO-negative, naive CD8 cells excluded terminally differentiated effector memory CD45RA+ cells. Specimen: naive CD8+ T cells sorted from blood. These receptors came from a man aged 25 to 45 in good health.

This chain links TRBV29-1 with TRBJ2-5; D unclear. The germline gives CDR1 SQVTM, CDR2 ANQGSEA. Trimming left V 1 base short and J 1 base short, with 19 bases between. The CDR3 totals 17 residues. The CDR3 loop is CSVEVLRGAIRQETQYF. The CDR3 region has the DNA TGCAGCGTTGAAGTCCTCCGCGGAGCGATACGCCAAGAGACCCAGTACTTC. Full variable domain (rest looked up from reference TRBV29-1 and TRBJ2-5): SAVISQKPSRDICQRGTSLTIQCQVDSQVTMMFWYRQQPGQSLTLIATANQGSEATYESGFVIDKFPISRPNLTFSTLTVSNMSPEDSSIYLCSVEVLRGAIRQETQYFGPGTRLLVL.

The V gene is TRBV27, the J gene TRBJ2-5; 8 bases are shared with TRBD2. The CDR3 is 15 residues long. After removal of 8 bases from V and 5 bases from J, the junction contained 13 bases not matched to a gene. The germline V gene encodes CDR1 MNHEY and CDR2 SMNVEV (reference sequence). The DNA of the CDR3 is TGTGCCAGCTACCCCCGGGGGGGTAGCAGGGAGACCCAGTACTTC. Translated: CASYPRGGSRETQYF.

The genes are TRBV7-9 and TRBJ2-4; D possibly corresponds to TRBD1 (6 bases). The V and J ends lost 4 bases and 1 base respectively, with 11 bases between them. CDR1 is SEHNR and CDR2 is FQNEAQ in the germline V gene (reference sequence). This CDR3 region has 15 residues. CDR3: CASSYETGAKNIQYF. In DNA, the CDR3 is TGTGCCAGCAGCTACGAAACAGGGGCCAAAAACATTCAGTACTTC.

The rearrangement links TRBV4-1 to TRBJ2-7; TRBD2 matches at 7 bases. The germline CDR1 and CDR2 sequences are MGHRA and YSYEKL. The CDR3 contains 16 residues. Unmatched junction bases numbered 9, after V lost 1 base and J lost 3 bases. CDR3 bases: TGCGCCAGCAGCCAAGGTCATGCGGGAGACAGCTACGAGCAGTACTTC. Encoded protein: CASSQGHAGDSYEQYF.

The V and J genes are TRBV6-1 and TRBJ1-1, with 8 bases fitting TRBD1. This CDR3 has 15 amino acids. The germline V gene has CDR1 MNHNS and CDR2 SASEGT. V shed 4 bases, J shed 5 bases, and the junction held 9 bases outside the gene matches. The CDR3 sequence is CASSAAWTGRTEAFF. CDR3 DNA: TGTGCCAGCAGTGCAGCTTGGACAGGGAGGACTGAAGCTTTCTTT.

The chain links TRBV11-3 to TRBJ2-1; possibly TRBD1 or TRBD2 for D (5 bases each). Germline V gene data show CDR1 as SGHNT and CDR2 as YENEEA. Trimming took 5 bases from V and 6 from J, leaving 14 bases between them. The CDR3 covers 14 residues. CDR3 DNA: TGTGCCAGCAGCCCCGAGGGACCGATCAATGAGCAGTTCTTC. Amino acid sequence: CASSPEGPINEQFF. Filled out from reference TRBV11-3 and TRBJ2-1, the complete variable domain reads EAGVVQSPRYKIIEKKQPVAFWCNPISGHNTLYWYLQNLGQGPELLIRYENEEAVDDSQLPKDRFSAERLKGVDSTLKIQPAELGDSAVYLCASSPEGPINEQFFGPGTRLTVL.

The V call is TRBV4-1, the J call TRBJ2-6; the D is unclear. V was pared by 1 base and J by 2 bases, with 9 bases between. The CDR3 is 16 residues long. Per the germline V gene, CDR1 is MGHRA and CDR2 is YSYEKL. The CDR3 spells CASSQVTIAGANVLTF. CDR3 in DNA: TGCGCCAGCAGCCAAGTAACGATTGCTGGGGCCAACGTCCTGACTTTC.

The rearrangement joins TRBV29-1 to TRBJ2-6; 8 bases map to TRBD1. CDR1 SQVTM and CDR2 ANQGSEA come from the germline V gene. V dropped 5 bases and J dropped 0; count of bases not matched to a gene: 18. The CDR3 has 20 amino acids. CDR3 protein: CSVNPIQPGQDYSGANVLTF. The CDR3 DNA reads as TGCAGCGTTAACCCAATTCAACCGGGACAGGACTACTCTGGGGCCAACGTCCTGACTTTC.

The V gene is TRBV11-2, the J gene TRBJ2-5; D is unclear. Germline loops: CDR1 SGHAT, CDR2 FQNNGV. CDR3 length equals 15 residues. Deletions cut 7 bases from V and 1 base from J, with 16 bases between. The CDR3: CASTSAGGIQETQYF. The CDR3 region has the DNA TGTGCCAGCACCTCTGCTGGCGGTATCCAAGAGACCCAGTACTTC.

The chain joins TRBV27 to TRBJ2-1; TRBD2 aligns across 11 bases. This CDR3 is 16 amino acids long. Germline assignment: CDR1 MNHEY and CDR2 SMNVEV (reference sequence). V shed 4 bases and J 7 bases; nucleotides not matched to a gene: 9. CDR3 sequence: CASSSISGRATNEQFF. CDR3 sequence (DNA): TGTGCCAGCAGTTCCATTAGCGGGAGGGCCACTAATGAGCAGTTCTTC.

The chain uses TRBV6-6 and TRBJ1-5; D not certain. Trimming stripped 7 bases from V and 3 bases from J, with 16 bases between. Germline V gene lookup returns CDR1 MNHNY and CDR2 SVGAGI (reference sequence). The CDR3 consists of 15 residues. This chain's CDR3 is CASTTAGEINQPQHF. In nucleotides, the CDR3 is TGTGCCAGCACAACGGCAGGAGAAATCAATCAGCCCCAGCATTTT.

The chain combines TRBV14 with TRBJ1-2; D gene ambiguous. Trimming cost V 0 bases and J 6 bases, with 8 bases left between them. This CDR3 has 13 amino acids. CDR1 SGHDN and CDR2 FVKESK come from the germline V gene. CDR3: CASSQEVPDGYTF. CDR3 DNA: TGTGCCAGCAGCCAAGAGGTCCCCGATGGCTACACCTTC.

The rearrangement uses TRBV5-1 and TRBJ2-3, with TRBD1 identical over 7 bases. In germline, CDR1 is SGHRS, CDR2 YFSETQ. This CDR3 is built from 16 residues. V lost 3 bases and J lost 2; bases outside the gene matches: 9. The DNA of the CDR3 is TGCGCCAGCAGCTCCGACAGGGAAACATTCACAGATACGCAGTATTTT. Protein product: CASSSDRETFTDTQYF.

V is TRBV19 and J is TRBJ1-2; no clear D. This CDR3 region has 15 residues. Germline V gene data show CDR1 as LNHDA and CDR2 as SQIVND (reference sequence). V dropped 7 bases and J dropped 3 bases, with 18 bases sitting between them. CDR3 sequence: CASTEGGSAYYGYTF. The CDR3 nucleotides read TGTGCCAGTACCGAGGGAGGCAGCGCCTACTATGGCTACACCTTC.

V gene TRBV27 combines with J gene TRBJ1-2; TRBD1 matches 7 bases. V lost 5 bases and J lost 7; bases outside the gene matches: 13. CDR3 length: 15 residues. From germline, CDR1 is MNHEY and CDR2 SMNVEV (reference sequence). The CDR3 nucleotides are TGTGCCAGCAGTCCGTCGACAGGGTATTCGGGTGGCTACACCTTC. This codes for CASSPSTGYSGGYTF.

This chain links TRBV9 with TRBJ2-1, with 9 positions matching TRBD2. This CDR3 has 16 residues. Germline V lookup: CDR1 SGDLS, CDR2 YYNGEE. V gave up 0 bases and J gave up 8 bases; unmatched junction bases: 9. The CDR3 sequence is CASSVEGREGLDEQFF. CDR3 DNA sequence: TGTGCCAGCAGCGTAGAGGGGCGGGAGGGCCTGGATGAGCAGTTCTTC.

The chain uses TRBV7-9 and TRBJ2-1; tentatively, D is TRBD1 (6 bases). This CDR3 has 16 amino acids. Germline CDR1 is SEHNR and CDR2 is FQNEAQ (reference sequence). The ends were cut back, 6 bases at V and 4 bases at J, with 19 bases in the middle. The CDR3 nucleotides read TGTGCCAGCAGTTTAACCGGGACACCTAGATACAATGAGCAGTTCTTC. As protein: CASSLTGTPRYNEQFF.

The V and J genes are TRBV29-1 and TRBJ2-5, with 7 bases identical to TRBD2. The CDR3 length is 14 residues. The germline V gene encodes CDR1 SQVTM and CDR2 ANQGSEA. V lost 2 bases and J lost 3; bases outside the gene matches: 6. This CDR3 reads CSVEPVGLEETQYF. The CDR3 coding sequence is TGCAGCGTTGAACCGGTCGGACTAGAAGAGACCCAGTACTTC. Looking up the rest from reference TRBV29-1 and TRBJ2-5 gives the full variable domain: SAVISQKPSRDICQRGTSLTIQCQVDSQVTMMFWYRQQPGQSLTLIATANQGSEATYESGFVIDKFPISRPNLTFSTLTVSNMSPEDSSIYLCSVEPVGLEETQYFGPGTRLLVL.

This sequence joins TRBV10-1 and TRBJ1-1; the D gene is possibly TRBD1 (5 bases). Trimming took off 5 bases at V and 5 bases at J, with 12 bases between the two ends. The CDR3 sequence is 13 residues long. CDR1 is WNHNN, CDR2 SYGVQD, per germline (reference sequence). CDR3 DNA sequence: TGCGCCAGCAGTTCAGGGTCTTCTACTGAAGCTTTCTTT. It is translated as CASSSGSSTEAFF.

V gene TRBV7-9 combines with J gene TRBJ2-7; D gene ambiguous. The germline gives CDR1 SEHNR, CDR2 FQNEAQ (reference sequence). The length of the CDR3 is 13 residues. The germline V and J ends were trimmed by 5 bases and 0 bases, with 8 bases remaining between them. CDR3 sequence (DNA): TGTGCCAGCAGCCACACCCGCTCCTACGAGCAGTACTTC. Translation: CASSHTRSYEQYF.